This T cell receptor beta chain is drawn from a study of blood T cells in healthy people across ages. The germline V gene encodes CDR1 KGHDR and CDR2 SFDVKD. V dropped 3 bases and J dropped 1 base, with 19 bases sitting between them. The CDR3 has 18 amino acids. A J-beta primer mix and a sample-barcoded 5' primer were used in a second PCR of roughly 7 to 12 cycles. The template-switch adaptor was a 5' adaptor with 12 random nucleotides. It tagged each cDNA molecule. TCRdb re-derived calls from the 5' RACE reads in MiXCR, one entry per CDR3 protein. The data hold over 1.5 million distinct CDR3 sequences, with around 50% observed a single time. Study-level findings and limits: Measured against age, TCR beta diversity per million T cells decreased in a roughly linear manner. Long-lived and aged donors differed, with more naive CD4+ cells and higher diversity in the long-lived.

The sample holds a few counts of this clonotype. The antigen is undetermined. This chain joins TRBV24-1 and TRBJ2-3; D possibly uses TRBD1 or TRBD2 (5 bases each). The source material was blood. The receptor's source is a woman in her 40s in good health. The DNA for the CDR3 is TGTGCCACCAGTGATCCTCCGGGGCCCGGATTCGGCACAGATACGCAGTATTTT. Its translation is CATSDPPGPGFGTDTQYF.